This passage covers 26 T cell receptor beta chains from one sample sequenced in a study of graft-versus-host responses after intestinal transplantation (dated by TCRdb to the early 2020s). Receptor libraries were prepared by the immunoSEQ multiplex PCR assay. The table was pulled from immuneACCESS by TCRdb, which kept in-frame rearrangements only. Such tables lose some clones; where checked, under half of the loss comes from unresolved V genes, and the rest has no known cause. The sample data list over 20,000 clones, and nearly 90% of these were observed just once. The leading ten clones occupy 5% to 5.5% of the sample. Material: PBMCs, obtained roughly 64 days after intestinal transplantation. All receptors derive from a human patient who received an intestinal transplant, so some T cells may come from the graft donor.

The V call is TRBV18, the J call TRBJ2-1; unclear D gene. CDR3 length equals 16 residues. Trimming took 0 bases from V and 6 from J, leaving 15 bases between them. Germline values: CDR1 KGHSH, CDR2 LQKENI. The CDR3 reads CASSPPVGTAANEQFF. Here the CDR3 DNA reads TGTGCCAGCTCACCACCGGTGGGCACAGCCGCCAATGAGCAGTTCTTC.

The V and J genes are TRBV16 and TRBJ1-6; tentative D call: TRBD1 (5 bases). The germline V and J ends were trimmed by 4 bases and 7 bases, with 14 bases remaining between them. CDR1 and CDR2 from the germline V gene are KGHSY and FQNENV. The CDR3 is 15 residues long. DNA of the CDR3: TGTGCCAGCAGCCTACGGGGCCAGGAGAATTCACCCCTCCACTTT. Its translation is CASSLRGQENSPLHF.

The chain employs TRBV5-5 and TRBJ1-1, with D uncertain. Per germline, CDR1 SGHKS and CDR2 YYEKEE (reference sequence). The CDR3 sequence is 15 residues long. V was shortened by 3 bases and J by 3 bases, with 15 bases between the two germline ends. The CDR3 reads CASSWGPRSDTEAFF. The CDR3 DNA reads TGTGCCAGCAGCTGGGGTCCCCGCTCGGACACTGAAGCTTTCTTT.

The chain uses TRBV28 and TRBJ1-1; D is uncertain. The CDR3 is 15 residues long. Germline V gene lookup returns CDR1 MDHEN and CDR2 SYDVKM. The V gene lost 3 bases and the J gene lost 1 base, with 12 bases spanning the gap. Here the CDR3 DNA reads TGTGCCAGCAGTTTTAGGAGGGTTAGGAACACTGAAGCTTTCTTT. It is translated as CASSFRRVRNTEAFF.

V gene TRBV6-5 combines with J gene TRBJ2-5, with 15 bases aligning to TRBD2. CDR3 length: 15 residues. V was clipped by 4 bases and J by 5 bases; unmatched bases: 2. The germline gives CDR1 MNHEY, CDR2 SVGAGI. The CDR3 sequence is CASSWTSGGAETQYF. In nucleotides, the CDR3 is TGTGCCAGCAGTTGGACTAGCGGGGGGGCCGAGACCCAGTACTTC.

As concerns this clone: The junction does not match germline at one end; this may be a read error. This chain links TRBV13 with TRBJ2-5; 9 bases are a match to TRBD1. The J call is doubtful: the DNA matches TRBJ2-7 better. Germline V gene sequence: CDR1 PRHDT, CDR2 FYEKMQ (reference sequence). This CDR3 spans 14 amino acids. The CDR3: CASSLGQGPYEQYF. CDR3 DNA sequence: TGTGCCAGCAGCCTAGGACAGGGGCCCTACGAGCAGTACTTC.

The V gene is TRBV5-1, the J gene TRBJ2-1; weak D call: TRBD2 (6 bases). There are 18 residues in the CDR3. V lost 1 base and J 0 bases, leaving 17 bases between the germline ends. Germline CDR1 reads SGHRS; CDR2 reads YFSETQ. The chain's CDR3 is CASSLPPFGGFSYNEQFF. The DNA of the CDR3 is TGCGCCAGCAGCTTGCCTCCCTTCGGGGGATTCTCCTACAATGAGCAGTTCTTC.

This clone appeared once. The chain couples TRBV28 to TRBJ2-5, with 8 bases aligning to TRBD2. The CDR3 has 16 amino acids. V trimming: 3 bases; J trimming: 2 bases; junction bases outside the gene matches: 8. The germline V gene encodes CDR1 MDHEN and CDR2 SYDVKM. CDR3 in DNA: TGTGCCAGCAGTTTTAAAAAGCGGGGGCCTCAAGAGACCCAGTACTTC. This translates into CASSFKKRGPQETQYF.

This clone was counted only a few times. The chain combines TRBV27 with TRBJ1-2, with 9 positions matching TRBD1. There are 12 residues in the CDR3. Per the germline V gene, CDR1 is MNHEY and CDR2 is SMNVEV (reference sequence). Losses at the gene ends were 6 bases for V and 10 bases for J; bases not matched to a gene: 6. The CDR3 DNA follows: TGTGCCAGCAGCGGGACAGGGAAAACCTACACCTTC. Residues: CASSGTGKTYTF.

V gene TRBV12-5 combines with J gene TRBJ1-3; 7 positions match TRBD1. Germline-derived CDR1 and CDR2 are LGHNT and FRNRAP. The CDR3 consists of 18 residues. V shed 1 base and J 7 bases; nucleotides not matched to a gene: 16. This CDR3 is CASGLATGTEGKRNTIYF. CDR3 nucleotide sequence: TGTGCTAGTGGTTTGGCTACCGGGACAGAGGGGAAAAGGAACACCATATATTTT.

The rearrangement links TRBV18 to TRBJ2-1, with D perhaps TRBD2 (5 bases). Germline V gene lookup returns CDR1 KGHSH and CDR2 LQKENI. The CDR3 sequence is 17 residues long. Trimming cost V 6 bases and J 4 bases, with 22 bases left between them. CDR3 protein: CASSTKGGTPIYNEQFF. The CDR3, as DNA: TGTGCCAGCTCCACGAAAGGAGGCACACCCATATACAATGAGCAGTTCTTC. The full variable domain, rest sourced from reference TRBV18 and TRBJ2-1, is NAGVMQNPRHLVRRRGQEARLRCSPMKGHSHVYWYRQLPEEGLKFMVYLQKENIIDESGMPKERFSAEFPKEGPSILRIQQVVRGDSAAYFCASSTKGGTPIYNEQFFGPGTRLTVL.

Only one count was recorded for this clone. The chain combines TRBV5-5 with TRBJ2-7; no clear D gene. This CDR3 has 11 amino acids. The germline CDR1 and CDR2 sequences are SGHKS and YYEKEE (reference sequence). Trimming removed 4 bases from V and 0 bases from J, with 2 bases in between. The CDR3 protein is CASSHSYEQYF. CDR3 bases: TGTGCCAGCAGCCACTCCTACGAGCAGTACTTC.

This clone appeared a single time. V gene TRBV5-5 combines with J gene TRBJ2-3, with a weak D call TRBD1 (5 bases). This CDR3 is built from 15 residues. The V gene's germline CDR1 is SGHKS and CDR2 YYEKEE (reference sequence). Deletions cut 4 bases from V and 2 bases from J, with 14 bases between. The CDR3 here is CASSTRQLNTDTQYF. CDR3 in DNA: TGTGCCAGCAGCACCCGACAGCTTAACACAGATACGCAGTATTTT.

The chain combines TRBV4-3 with TRBJ2-3; TRBD2 matches 13 bases. The length of the CDR3 is 19 residues. V gave up 0 bases and J gave up 5 bases; unmatched junction bases: 11. Germline V lookup: CDR1 LGHNA, CDR2 YSLEER. The chain's CDR3 is CASSQDLRTSGGAGDTQYF. CDR3 nucleotide sequence: TGCGCCAGCAGCCAAGATCTCAGAACTAGCGGGGGGGCCGGAGATACGCAGTATTTT.

This clone was recorded once. V usage is TRBV9 and J usage is TRBJ2-2; 9 nucleotides agree with TRBD1. The V segment lost 2 bases and the J segment 4 bases; nucleotides outside the gene matches: 3. The CDR3 has 15 amino acids. Germline V lookup: CDR1 SGDLS, CDR2 YYNGEE. CDR3 amino acids: CASSVGDRVTGELFF. The CDR3 DNA sequence: TGTGCCAGCAGCGTGGGGGACAGGGTCACCGGGGAGCTGTTTTTT.

The chain has TRBV7-8 and TRBJ1-4, with D possibly being TRBD1 (6 bases). Germline V gives CDR1 SGHVS, CDR2 FQNEAQ. With 5 bases removed from V and 8 bases from J, the gap between germline ends came to 15 bases. CDR3 length equals 14 residues. In nucleotides, the CDR3 is TGTGCCAGCAGCGGGGACTTTAGGGGGGAAAAACTGTTTTTT. This codes for CASSGDFRGEKLFF.

The chain is built from TRBV11-2 and TRBJ2-1, with 8 bases that match TRBD1. The germline gives CDR1 SGHAT, CDR2 FQNNGV. Germline trimming cut 1 base from V and 6 bases from J; bases unmatched to any gene: 5. The CDR3 totals 15 residues. The CDR3 loop reads CASSLGAGGTNEQFF. CDR3 DNA: TGTGCCAGCAGCTTAGGGGCAGGGGGCACCAATGAGCAGTTCTTC. The whole variable domain, filled in from reference TRBV11-2 and TRBJ2-1, reads EAGVAQSPRYKIIEKRQSVAFWCNPISGHATLYWYQQILGQGPKLLIQFQNNGVVDDSQLPKDRFSAERLKGVDSTLKIQPAKLEDSAVYLCASSLGAGGTNEQFFGPGTRLTVL.

V is TRBV6-5 and J is TRBJ2-1; D gene uncertain. Germline V gives CDR1 MNHEY, CDR2 SVGAGI. Trimming removed 0 bases from V and 1 base from J, with 4 bases in between. The CDR3 sequence is 14 residues long. The CDR3 sequence: CASSYSGSYNEQFF. The CDR3 DNA reads TGTGCCAGCAGTTACTCGGGTTCCTACAATGAGCAGTTCTTC.

This chain joins TRBV4-1 and TRBJ1-1; 7 bases are a match to TRBD1. Trimming removed 5 bases from V and 1 base from J; junction bases left unmatched: 4. This CDR3 has 14 amino acids. Germline CDR1 MGHRA, CDR2 YSYEKL. The CDR3 sequence is CASSDRTGNTEAFF. CDR3 coding DNA: TGCGCCAGCAGCGATCGGACAGGGAACACTGAAGCTTTCTTT.

This chain joins TRBV18 and TRBJ2-3; D possibly corresponds to TRBD1 (5 bases). Trimming cost V 6 bases and J 8 bases, with 12 bases left between them. This CDR3 spans 12 amino acids. Per the germline V gene, CDR1 is KGHSH and CDR2 is LQKENI. CDR3 in DNA: TGTGCCAGCTCGTCAGGGATGGGTACGCAGTATTTT. It translates to CASSSGMGTQYF.

This clone appeared a few times. The V and J genes are TRBV5-1 and TRBJ2-7, with TRBD2 matching over 9 bases. Germline V gene lookup returns CDR1 SGHRS and CDR2 YFSETQ. The J segment lost 0 bases and the V segment lost 4 bases, leaving 8 bases of the junction unmatched. The CDR3 contains 16 residues. The CDR3 coding sequence is TGCGCCAGCAGCAGAATAGCGGGGGCTAGCTCCTACGAGCAGTACTTC. Its translation: CASSRIAGASSYEQYF.

The rearrangement links TRBV7-5 to TRBJ2-7; the table's D gene call, TRBD1, was not cross checked with the DNA. TRBV7-5 is tagged as a pseudogene. The CDR3 extends over 17 amino acids. Written as DNA, the CDR3 is TGTGCCAGAAGCTTAGCGCTAGGGCCACAGGTAACCTACGAGCAGTACTTC. Translation gives CARSLALGPQVTYEQYF.

This chain joins TRBV19 and TRBJ1-1; 8 bases are a match to TRBD1. With 5 bases clipped from V and 1 base from J, the junction kept 3 bases outside the gene matches. The germline V gene has CDR1 LNHDA and CDR2 SQIVND (reference sequence). The CDR3 contains 14 residues. CDR3 protein: CASSYGTGNTEAFF. CDR3 DNA: TGTGCCAGTAGTTACGGGACAGGGAACACTGAAGCTTTCTTT.

The chain joins TRBV29-1 to TRBJ2-1; weak D call: TRBD1 (6 bases). The CDR3 is made up of 15 amino acids. Germline CDR1 and CDR2: SQVTM and ANQGSEA. The V end lost 0 bases, the J end lost 5 bases, and 14 bases lay between the germline ends. The CDR3 region is CSVEDPRQADNEQFF. The CDR3 DNA sequence: TGCAGCGTTGAAGATCCGAGACAGGCCGACAATGAGCAGTTCTTC.

J is TRBJ1-2 and V is TRBV5-1; D ambiguous. The length of the CDR3 is 15 residues. V lost 2 bases and J 4 bases, leaving 15 bases between the germline ends. Germline values: CDR1 SGHRS, CDR2 YFSETQ. The CDR3 region has the DNA TGCGCCAGCAGCTTAATGAGAGGGAGCCTCTATGGCTACACCTTC. Protein product: CASSLMRGSLYGYTF.

The CDR3 is CASSLSDRGPNYGYTF. The CDR3 DNA follows: TGTGCCAGCAGCTTATCAGACAGGGGGCCCAACTATGGCTACACCTTC. J is TRBJ1-2 and V is TRBV7-9; the match to TRBD1 covers 10 bases. The germline CDR1 and CDR2 sequences are SEHNR and FQNEAQ (reference sequence). The CDR3 is made up of 16 amino acids. The V gene end was trimmed by 2 bases and the J gene end by 2 bases; junction bases not matched to a gene: 5.